These T cell receptor beta chains were read from a single sample in a study of prognosis after radiotherapy for stage I lung cancer. TCRdb used MiXCR to reprocess the multiplex PCR reads, holding one entry per CDR3 protein. The sample shows fewer than 65,000 distinct CDR3 sequences, approximately 35% of them seen only once. The sample here was PBMCs, taken before or after stereotactic body radiation therapy (not recorded which). The receptors derive from a donor over 45 with non-small cell lung cancer. Each CDR3 is given with its conserved first and last residue.

TRBV30 | CVWTVVFPGELFF
TRBV18 | CASSTENYGYTF
TRBV12-3/TRBV12-4 | CASSLARSTEAFF
TRBV6-2/TRBV6-3 | CASSYSAGGTVVAGTF
TRBV7-9 | CASSLPQIPSTDTQYF
TRBV20-1 | CSARSGTRQETQYF
TRBV6-5 | CASSYGGFWRLGPDTQYF
TRBV9 | CASSPRTSLNTGELFF
TRBV5-1 | CASSPGASGGFEQYF
TRBV6-2/TRBV6-3 | CASRRAGCRTGDLFF
TRBV4-3 | CASSLTHGTSGTGELFF
TRBV4-1 | CASSQAETGGGYTF
TRBV9 | CASSVSMGGQDTQYF
TRBV5-4 | CASSLDAGREVKYF
TRBV20-1 | CSARDPSTGWEEQFF
TRBV12-3/TRBV12-4 | CASSLRRGQGLAGRYF
TRBV11-1 | CASSLVQGAIGYTF
TRBV6-2/TRBV6-3 | CANSYQDYVYTF
TRBV6-2/TRBV6-3 | CASSYGGHQTEAFF
TRBV20-1 | CSARDRWQGRNQPQHF
TRBV27 | CASSSLTGGAGQPQHF
TRBV29-1 | CSVEGHGYGYTF
TRBV12-3/TRBV12-4 | CASSLISLGEAFF